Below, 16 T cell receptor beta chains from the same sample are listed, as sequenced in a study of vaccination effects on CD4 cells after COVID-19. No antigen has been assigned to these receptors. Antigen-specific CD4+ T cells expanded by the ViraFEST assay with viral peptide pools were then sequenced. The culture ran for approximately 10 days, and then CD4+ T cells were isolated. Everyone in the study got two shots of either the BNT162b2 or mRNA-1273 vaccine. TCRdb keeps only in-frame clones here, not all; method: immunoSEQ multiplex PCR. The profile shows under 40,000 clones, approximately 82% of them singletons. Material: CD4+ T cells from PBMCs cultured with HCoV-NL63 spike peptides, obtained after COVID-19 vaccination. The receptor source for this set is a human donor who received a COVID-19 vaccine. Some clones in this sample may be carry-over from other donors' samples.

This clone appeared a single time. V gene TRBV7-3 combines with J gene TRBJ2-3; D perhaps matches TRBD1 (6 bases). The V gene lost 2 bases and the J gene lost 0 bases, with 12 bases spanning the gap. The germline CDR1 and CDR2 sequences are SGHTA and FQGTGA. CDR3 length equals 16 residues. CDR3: CASSLFGGSSTDTQYF. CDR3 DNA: TGTGCCAGCAGCTTATTTGGGGGCTCTAGCACAGATACGCAGTATTTT. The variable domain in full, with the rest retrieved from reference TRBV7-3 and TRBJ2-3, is GAGVSQTPSNKVTEKGKYVELRCDPISGHTALYWYRQSLGQGPEFLIYFQGTGAADDSGLPNDRFFAVRPEGSVSTLKIQRTERGDSAVYLCASSLFGGSSTDTQYFGPGTRLTVL.

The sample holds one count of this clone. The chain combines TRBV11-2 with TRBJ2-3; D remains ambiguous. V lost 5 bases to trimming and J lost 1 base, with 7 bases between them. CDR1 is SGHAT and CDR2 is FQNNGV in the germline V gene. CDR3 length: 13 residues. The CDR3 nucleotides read TGTGCCAGCAGCGCCGCCGGCACAGATACGCAGTATTTT. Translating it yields CASSAAGTDTQYF.

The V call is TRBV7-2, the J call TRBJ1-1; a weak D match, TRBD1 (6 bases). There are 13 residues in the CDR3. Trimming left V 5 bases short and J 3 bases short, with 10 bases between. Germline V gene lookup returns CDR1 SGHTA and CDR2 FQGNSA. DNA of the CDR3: TGTGCCAGCAGCCAAACAGGGCACACTGAAGCTTTCTTT. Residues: CASSQTGHTEAFF.

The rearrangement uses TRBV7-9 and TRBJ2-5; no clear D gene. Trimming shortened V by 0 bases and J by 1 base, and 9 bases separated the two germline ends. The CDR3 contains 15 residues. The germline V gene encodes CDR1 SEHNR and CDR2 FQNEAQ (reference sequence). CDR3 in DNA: TGTGCCAGCAGCTTAGCGAGCAGTTTCCAAGAGACCCAGTACTTC. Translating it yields CASSLASSFQETQYF.

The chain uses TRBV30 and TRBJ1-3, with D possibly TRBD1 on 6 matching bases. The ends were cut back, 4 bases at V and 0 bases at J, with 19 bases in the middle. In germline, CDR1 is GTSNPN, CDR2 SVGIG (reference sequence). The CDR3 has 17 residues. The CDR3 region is CAWKKGGAGSSGNTIYF. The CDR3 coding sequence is TGTGCCTGGAAAAAAGGGGGAGCGGGAAGCTCTGGAAACACCATATATTTT.

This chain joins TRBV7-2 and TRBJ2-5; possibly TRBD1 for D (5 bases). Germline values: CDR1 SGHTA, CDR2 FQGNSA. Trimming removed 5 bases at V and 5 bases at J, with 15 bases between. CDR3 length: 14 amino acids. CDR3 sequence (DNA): TGTGCCAGCAGCCCCCGTGGGGCGAGGGAGACCCAGTACTTC. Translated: CASSPRGARETQYF.

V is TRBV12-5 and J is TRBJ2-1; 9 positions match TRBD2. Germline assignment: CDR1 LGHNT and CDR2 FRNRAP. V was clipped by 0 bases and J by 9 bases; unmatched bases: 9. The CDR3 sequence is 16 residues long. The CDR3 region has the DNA TGTGCTAGTGGTTTGGTAATCCGCGGGGGGGCCCCTGAGCAGTTCTTC. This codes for CASGLVIRGGAPEQFF.

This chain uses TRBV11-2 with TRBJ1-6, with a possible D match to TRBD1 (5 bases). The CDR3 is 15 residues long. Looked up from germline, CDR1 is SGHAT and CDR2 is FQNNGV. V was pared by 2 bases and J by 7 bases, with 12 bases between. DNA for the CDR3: TGTGCCAGCAGCTTACGGCCGGGGCTCAATTCACCCCTCCACTTT. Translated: CASSLRPGLNSPLHF.

The chain's CDR3 is CASSQERQAQPQHF. The CDR3 nucleotides are TGCGCCAGCAGCCAAGAGCGTCAGGCCCAGCCCCAGCATTTT. The chain recombines TRBV4-3 with TRBJ1-5, with D unclear. V lost 0 bases to trimming and J lost 7 bases, with 10 bases between them. Germline values: CDR1 LGHNA, CDR2 YSLEER. The CDR3 contains 14 residues.

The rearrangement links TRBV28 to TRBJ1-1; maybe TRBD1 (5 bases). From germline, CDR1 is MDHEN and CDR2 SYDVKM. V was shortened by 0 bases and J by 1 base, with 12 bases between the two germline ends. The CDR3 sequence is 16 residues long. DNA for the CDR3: TGTGCCAGCAGTTTATGGGGGACCCCCACGAACACTGAAGCTTTCTTT. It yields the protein CASSLWGTPTNTEAFF.

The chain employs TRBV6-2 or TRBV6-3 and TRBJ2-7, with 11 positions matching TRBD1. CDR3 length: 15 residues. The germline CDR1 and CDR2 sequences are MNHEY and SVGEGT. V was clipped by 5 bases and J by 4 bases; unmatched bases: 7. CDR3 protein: CASSQMDRGLYEQYV. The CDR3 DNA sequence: TGTGCCAGCAGTCAAATGGACAGGGGGCTTTACGAGCAGTACGTC.

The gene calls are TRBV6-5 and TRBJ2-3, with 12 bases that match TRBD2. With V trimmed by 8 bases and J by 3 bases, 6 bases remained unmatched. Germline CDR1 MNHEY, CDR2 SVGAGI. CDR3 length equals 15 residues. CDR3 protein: CASGLAGRVTDTQYF. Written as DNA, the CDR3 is TGTGCCAGCGGACTAGCGGGGAGGGTTACAGATACGCAGTATTTT.

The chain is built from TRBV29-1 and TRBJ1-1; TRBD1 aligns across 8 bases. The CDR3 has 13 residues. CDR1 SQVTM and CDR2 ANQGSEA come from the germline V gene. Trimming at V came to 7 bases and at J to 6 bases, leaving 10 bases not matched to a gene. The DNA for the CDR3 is TGCAGCGCCCAACAGGGGGGCTACGCTGAAGCTTTCTTT. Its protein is CSAQQGGYAEAFF.

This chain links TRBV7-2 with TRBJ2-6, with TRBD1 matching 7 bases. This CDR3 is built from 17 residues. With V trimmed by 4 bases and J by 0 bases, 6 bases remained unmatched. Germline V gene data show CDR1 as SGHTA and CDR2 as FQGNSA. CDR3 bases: TGTGCCAGCAGCTCCCGGACAGGAGTCTCTGGGGCCAACGTCCTGACTTTC. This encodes CASSSRTGVSGANVLTF.

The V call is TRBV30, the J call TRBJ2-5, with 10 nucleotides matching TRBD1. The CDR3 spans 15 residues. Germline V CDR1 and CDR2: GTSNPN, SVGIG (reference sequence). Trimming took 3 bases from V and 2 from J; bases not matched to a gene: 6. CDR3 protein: CAWRMDRGAQETQYF. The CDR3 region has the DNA TGTGCCTGGAGAATGGACAGGGGGGCACAAGAGACCCAGTACTTC.

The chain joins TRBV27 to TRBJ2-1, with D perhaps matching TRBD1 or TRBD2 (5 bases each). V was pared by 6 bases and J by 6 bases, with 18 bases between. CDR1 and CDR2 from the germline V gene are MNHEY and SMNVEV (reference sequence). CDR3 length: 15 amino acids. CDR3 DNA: TGTGCCAGCAGGAAGCCGGGACCCCACCGCAATGAGCAGTTCTTC. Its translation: CASRKPGPHRNEQFF.